This T cell receptor beta chain was recorded in a study of cytomegalovirus exposure and HLA in healthy donors. Whole-study context: Out of around 360 genotyped donors, roughly 78% belonged to the Caucasian-associated ancestry cluster. Study-wide results and caveats: Three chains linked to CMV were shown in vitro to be specific for CMV antigens. The authors reported that TCR beta sequences could predict HLA-A and HLA-B alleles. These predictions were accurate for most subjects in the first cohort. Associated with HLA alleles at 0.05 false discovery rate in a later analysis were 17,000 or so TCR beta sequences.

PCR used 60 Vbeta primers and 13 Jbeta primers. Profiling relied on immunoSEQ multiplex PCR, and the TCRdb table lists in-frame clones only, not all of them. The data hold about 180,000 clones, with about four fifths observed a single time. In the case of this clone: Antigen: not known.

The trim removed 0 bases at V and 0 bases at J, leaving 15 bases unmatched. The V gene's germline CDR1 is LNHNV and CDR2 YYDKDF (reference sequence). This CDR3 has 20 amino acids. The receptor's source is a man between 40 and 49 years old in good health and CMV-seronegative. The chain employs TRBV15 and TRBJ2-3; 7 nucleotides line up with TRBD2. The sample taken for sequencing was PBMCs. The CDR3 protein is CATSRDGVREGHPSTDTQYF. The CDR3 bases are TGTGCCACCAGCAGAGATGGTGTGAGGGAGGGGCATCCTAGCACAGATACGCAGTATTTT.